This record covers a single T cell receptor beta chain. Scientists amplified the TCR beta CDR3 regions from RNA transcripts. A first-round RT-PCR used HTBI primers, followed by a second-round multiplex PCR. TCRdb used MiXCR to reprocess the multiplex PCR reads, holding one entry per CDR3 protein. This sample carries 740,000 or so distinct CDR3 sequences, roughly two fifths of them seen once, and the ten largest clones take about 40%. These data are taken from a study of Graves' ophthalmopathy and Graves' hyperthyroidism. On the study more broadly: The study drew peripheral blood at initial diagnosis, before any treatment.

The sample consisted of peripheral blood. The source is an adult man with Graves' ophthalmopathy.

CDR3 sequence reads: CASSDRGLLEKLFF. The CDR3 bases are TGTGCCAGCAGCGACAGGGGACTCCTAGAAAAACTGTTTTTT. The genes are TRBV7-2 and TRBJ1-4; TRBD1 aligns across 8 bases. The germline CDR1 and CDR2 sequences are SGHTA and FQGNSA. V was pared by 5 bases and J by 8 bases, with 7 bases of the junction left unmatched. The CDR3 consists of 14 residues.